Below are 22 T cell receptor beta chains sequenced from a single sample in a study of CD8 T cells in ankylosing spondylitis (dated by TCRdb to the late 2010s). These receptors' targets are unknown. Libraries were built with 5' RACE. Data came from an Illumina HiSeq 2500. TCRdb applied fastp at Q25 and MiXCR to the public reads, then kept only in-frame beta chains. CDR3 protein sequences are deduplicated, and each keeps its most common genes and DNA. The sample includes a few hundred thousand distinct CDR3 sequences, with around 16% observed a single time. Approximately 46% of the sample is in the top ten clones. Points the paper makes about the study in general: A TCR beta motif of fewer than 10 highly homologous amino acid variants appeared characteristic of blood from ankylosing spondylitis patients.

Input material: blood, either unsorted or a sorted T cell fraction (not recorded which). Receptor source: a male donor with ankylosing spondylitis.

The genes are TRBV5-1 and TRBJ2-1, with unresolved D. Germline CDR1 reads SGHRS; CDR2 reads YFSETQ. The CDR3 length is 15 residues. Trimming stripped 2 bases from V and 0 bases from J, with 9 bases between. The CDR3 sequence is CASSFAPSSYNEQFF. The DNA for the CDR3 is TGCGCCAGCAGCTTCGCTCCCAGCTCCTACAATGAGCAGTTCTTC.

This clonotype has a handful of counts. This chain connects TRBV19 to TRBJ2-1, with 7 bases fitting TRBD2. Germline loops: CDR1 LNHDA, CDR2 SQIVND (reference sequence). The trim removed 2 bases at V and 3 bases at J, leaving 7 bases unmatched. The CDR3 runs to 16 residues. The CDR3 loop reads CASSIFSGGNYNEQFF. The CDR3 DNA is TGTGCCAGTAGTATATTCTCCGGGGGGAACTACAATGAGCAGTTCTTC.

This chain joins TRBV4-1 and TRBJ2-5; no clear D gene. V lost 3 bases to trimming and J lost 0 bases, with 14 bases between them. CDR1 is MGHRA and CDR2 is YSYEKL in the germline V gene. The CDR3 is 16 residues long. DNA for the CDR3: TGCGCCAGCAGCCACGCACACCTCTCAGACCAAGAGACCCAGTACTTC. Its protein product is CASSHAHLSDQETQYF.

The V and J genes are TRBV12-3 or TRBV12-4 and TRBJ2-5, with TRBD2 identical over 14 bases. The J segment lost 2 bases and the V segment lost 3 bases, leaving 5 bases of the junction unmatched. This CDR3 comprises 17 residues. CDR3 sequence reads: CASSLGLAGVTQETQYF. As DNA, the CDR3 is TGTGCCAGCAGTTTGGGACTAGCGGGGGTAACTCAAGAGACCCAGTACTTC.

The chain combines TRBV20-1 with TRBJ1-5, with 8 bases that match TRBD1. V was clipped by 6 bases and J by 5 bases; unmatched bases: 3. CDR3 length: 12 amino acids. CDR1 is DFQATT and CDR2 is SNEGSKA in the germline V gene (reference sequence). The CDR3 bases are TGCAGTGCCGGACAGGGTTATCAGCCCCAGCATTTT. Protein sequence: CSAGQGYQPQHF.

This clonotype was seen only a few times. CDR3: CSAPSSSNPYEQYF. In DNA, the CDR3 is TGCAGTGCCCCATCGAGCTCGAACCCCTACGAGCAGTACTTC. The rearrangement links TRBV20-1 to TRBJ2-7; no reliable D call. Germline lookup yields CDR1 DFQATT and CDR2 SNEGSKA (reference sequence). V lost 6 bases and J 2 bases, leaving 17 bases between the germline ends. This CDR3 is built from 14 residues.

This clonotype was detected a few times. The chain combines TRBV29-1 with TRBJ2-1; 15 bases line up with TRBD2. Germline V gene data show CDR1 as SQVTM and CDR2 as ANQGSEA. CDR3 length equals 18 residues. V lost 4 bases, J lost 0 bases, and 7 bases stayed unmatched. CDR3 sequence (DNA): TGCAGCGTTGTGGGACTAGCGGGGGGTGGGAGCTCCTACAATGAGCAGTTCTTC. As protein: CSVVGLAGGGSSYNEQFF.

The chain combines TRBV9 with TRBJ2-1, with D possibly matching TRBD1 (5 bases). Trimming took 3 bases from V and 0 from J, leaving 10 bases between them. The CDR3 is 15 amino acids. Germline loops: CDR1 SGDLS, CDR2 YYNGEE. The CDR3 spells CASSASGFSYNEQFF. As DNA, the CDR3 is TGTGCCAGCAGCGCCTCAGGGTTCTCCTACAATGAGCAGTTCTTC.

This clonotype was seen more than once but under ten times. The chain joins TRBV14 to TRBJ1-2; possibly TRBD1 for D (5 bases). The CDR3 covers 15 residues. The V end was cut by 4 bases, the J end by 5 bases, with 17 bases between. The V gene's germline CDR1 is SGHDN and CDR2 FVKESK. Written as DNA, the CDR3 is TGTGCCAGCAGCCCTCGGGAAGGGGCGGCATATGGCTACACCTTC. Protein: CASSPREGAAYGYTF. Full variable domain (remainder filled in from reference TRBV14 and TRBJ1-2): EAGVTQFPSHSVIEKGQTVTLRCDPISGHDNLYWYRRVMGKEIKFLLHFVKESKQDESGMPNNRFLAERTGGTYSTLKVQPAELEDSGVYFCASSPREGAAYGYTFGSGTRLTVV.

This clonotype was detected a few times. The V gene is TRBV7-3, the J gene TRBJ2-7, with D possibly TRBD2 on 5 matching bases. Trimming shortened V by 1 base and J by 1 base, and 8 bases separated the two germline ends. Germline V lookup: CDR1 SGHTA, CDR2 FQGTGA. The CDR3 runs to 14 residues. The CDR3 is CASSLKGGSYEQYF. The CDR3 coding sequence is TGTGCCAGCAGCTTAAAGGGCGGGTCCTACGAGCAGTACTTC.

For the CDR3, the DNA is TGCGCCAGCAGCCAAGTGTCGGGAAACTATGGCTACACCTTC. Translated: CASSQVSGNYGYTF. The chain couples TRBV4-1 to TRBJ1-2; D is unclear. CDR1 is MGHRA and CDR2 is YSYEKL in the germline V gene. The CDR3 has 14 residues. V was cut by 1 base and J by 2 bases, with 8 bases left in between.

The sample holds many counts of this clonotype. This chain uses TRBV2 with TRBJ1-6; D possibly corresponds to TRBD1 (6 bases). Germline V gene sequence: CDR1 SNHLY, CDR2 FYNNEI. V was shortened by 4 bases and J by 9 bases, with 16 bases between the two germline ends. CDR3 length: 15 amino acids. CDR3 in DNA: TGTGCCAGCAGTGTCGTGGCGCAGGGGAGTTCACCCCTCCACTTT. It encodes CASSVVAQGSSPLHF.

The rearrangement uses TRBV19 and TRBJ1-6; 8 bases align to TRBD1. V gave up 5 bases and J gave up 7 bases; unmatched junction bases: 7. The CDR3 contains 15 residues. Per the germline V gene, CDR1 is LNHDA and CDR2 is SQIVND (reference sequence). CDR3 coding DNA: TGTGCCAGTAGTCCGCAGGGGGCAGGGAATTCACCCCTCCACTTT. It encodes CASSPQGAGNSPLHF.

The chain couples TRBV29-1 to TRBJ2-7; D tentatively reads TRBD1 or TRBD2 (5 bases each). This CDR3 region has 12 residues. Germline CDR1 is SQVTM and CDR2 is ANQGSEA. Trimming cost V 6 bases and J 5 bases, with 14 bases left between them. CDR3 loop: CSVGRDGDEQYF. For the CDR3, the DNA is TGCAGCGTGGGCCGGGACGGTGACGAGCAGTACTTC.

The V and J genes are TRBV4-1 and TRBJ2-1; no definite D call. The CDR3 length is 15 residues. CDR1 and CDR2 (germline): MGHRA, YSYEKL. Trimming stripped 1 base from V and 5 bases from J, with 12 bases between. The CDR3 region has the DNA TGCGCCAGCAGCCAAGCCCCCGTGAGCAACAATGAGCAGTTCTTC. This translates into CASSQAPVSNNEQFF.

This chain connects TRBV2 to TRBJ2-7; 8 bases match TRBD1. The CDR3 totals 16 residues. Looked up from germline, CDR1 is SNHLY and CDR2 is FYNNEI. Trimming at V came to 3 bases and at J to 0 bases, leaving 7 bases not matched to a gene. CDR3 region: CASSDRTGSSSYEQYF. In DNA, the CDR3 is TGTGCCAGCAGTGACCGGACAGGGTCGAGCTCCTACGAGCAGTACTTC.

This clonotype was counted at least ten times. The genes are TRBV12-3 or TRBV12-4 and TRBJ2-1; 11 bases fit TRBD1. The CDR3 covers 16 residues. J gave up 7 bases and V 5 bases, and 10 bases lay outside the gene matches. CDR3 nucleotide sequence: TGTGCCAGCAGTCCGATTGGACAGGGGGCTATGAATGAGCAGTTCTTC. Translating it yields CASSPIGQGAMNEQFF.

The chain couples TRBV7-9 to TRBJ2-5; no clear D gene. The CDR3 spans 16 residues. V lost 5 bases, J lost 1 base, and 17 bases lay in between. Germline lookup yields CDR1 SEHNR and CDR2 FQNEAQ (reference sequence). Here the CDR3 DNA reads TGTGCCAGCAGCACCGGGCTAATAAACCCCCAAGAGACCCAGTACTTC. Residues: CASSTGLINPQETQYF.

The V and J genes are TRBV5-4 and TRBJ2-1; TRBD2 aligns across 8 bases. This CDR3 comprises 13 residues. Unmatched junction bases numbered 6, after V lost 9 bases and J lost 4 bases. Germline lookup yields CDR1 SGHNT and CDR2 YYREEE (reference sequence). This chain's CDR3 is CATRGGAYNEQFF. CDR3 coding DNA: TGTGCCACCCGGGGGGGGGCTTACAATGAGCAGTTCTTC.

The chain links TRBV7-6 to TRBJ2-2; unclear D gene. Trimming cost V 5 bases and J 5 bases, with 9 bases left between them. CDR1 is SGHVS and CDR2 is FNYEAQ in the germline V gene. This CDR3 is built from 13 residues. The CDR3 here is CASSQTETGELFF. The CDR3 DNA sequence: TGTGCCAGCAGCCAAACAGAGACCGGGGAGCTGTTTTTT. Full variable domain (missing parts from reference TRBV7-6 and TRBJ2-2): GAGVSQSPRYKVTKRGQDVALRCDPISGHVSLYWYRQALGQGPEFLTYFNYEAQQDKSGLPNDRFSAERPEGSISTLTIQRTEQRDSAMYRCASSQTETGELFFGEGSRLTVL.

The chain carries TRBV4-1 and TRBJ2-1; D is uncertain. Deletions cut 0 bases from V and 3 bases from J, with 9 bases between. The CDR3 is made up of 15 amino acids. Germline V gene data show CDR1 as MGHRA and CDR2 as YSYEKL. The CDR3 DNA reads TGCGCCAGCAGCCAAGATCCGACGGACTACAATGAGCAGTTCTTC. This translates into CASSQDPTDYNEQFF.

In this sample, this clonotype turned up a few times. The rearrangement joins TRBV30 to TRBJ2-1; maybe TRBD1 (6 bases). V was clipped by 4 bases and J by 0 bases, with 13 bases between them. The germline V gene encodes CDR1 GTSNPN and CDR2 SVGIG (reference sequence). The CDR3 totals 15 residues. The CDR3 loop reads CAWTGQMNSYNEQFF. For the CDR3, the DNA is TGTGCCTGGACAGGACAGATGAACTCCTACAATGAGCAGTTCTTC.